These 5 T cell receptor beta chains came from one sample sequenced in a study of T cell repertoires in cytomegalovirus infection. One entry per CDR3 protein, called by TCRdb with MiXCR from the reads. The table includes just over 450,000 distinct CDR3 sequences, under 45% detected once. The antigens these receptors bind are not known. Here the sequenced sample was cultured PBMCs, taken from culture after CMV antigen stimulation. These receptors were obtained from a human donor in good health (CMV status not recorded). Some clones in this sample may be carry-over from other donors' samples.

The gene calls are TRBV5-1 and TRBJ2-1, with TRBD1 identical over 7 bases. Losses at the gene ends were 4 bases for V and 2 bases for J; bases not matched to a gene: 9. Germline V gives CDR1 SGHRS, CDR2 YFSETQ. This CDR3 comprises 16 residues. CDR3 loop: CASSVQTGAAYNEQFF. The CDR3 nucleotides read TGCGCCAGCAGCGTTCAAACAGGGGCGGCCTACAATGAGCAGTTCTTC.

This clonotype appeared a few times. For the CDR3, the DNA is TGTGCCAGCAGTTTTAGGGGCTGGGACAGGGGTTCCGCTGGGGCCAACGTCCTGACTTTC. As protein: CASSFRGWDRGSAGANVLTF. The genes are TRBV12-3 or TRBV12-4 and TRBJ2-6, with 10 nucleotides matching TRBD1. The V and J ends lost 3 bases and 2 bases, in that order; junction bases with no gene match: 13. This CDR3 is 20 amino acids long.

The CDR3 here is CASRPRGRNTGELFF. The CDR3 DNA reads as TGTGCCAGCAGACCAAGGGGGAGGAACACCGGGGAGCTGTTTTTT. The V gene is TRBV7-9, the J gene TRBJ2-2; TRBD1 is a possible D gene (6 bases). Trimming shortened V by 6 bases and J by 1 base, and 12 bases separated the two germline ends. CDR1 and CDR2 from the germline V gene are SEHNR and FQNEAQ (reference sequence). The CDR3 runs 15 residues.

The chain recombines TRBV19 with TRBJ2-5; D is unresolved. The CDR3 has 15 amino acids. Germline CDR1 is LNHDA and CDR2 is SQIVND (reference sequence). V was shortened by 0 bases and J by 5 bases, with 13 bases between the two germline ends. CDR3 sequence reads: CASSIDRISVETQYF. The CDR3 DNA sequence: TGTGCCAGTAGTATAGATAGAATCAGTGTGGAGACCCAGTACTTC. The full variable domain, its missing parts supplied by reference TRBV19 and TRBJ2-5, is DGGITQSPKYLFRKEGQNVTLSCEQNLNHDAMYWYRQDPGQGLRLIYYSQIVNDFQKGDIAEGYSVSREKKESFPLTVTSAQKNPTAFYLCASSIDRISVETQYFGPGTRLLVL.

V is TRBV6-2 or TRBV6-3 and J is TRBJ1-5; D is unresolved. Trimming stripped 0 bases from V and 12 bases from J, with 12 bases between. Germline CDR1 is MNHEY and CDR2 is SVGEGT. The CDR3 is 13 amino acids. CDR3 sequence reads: CASSYSSGRLQHF. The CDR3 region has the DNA TGTGCCAGCAGTTACTCGAGCGGGAGGCTCCAGCATTTT.